This T cell receptor beta chain is drawn from a study of cytomegalovirus exposure and HLA in healthy donors. Primers included in the PCR were 60 Vbeta and 13 Jbeta primers. Clones were read by immunoSEQ multiplex PCR, and TCRdb kept only the in-frame ones, dropping some. In total, the table holds about 55,000 clones. Details on this clone: Germline and junction disagree at one end, which may indicate a read error. This sample includes further DNA sequences coding for the same CDR3.

The sequence was obtained from a man in his forties or fifties in good health and CMV-seropositive. Specimen: PBMCs.

The CDR3 region has the DNA TGTGCCAGCAGTCAAGATTTGGGGGGGTCTAATGAAAAACTGTTTTTT. Its translation: CASSQDLGGSNEKLFF. This chain joins TRBV4-2 and TRBJ1-4; D is possibly TRBD1 (5 bases). Looked up from germline, CDR1 is LGHNA and CDR2 is YNFKEQ. This CDR3 is 16 amino acids long.